This TCR beta chain was obtained from a study of molecular identifiers for immune sequencing clone quantification. Germline V gene lookup returns CDR1 SNHLY and CDR2 FYNNEI. The CDR3 has 15 residues. Trimming cost V 6 bases and J 5 bases; bases outside gene matches: 9. This clonotype has ten or more counts. Its antigen is as yet unknown. TCRdb analysed the PCR reads with MiXCR anew, one entry per CDR3 protein. This table holds just under 650,000 distinct CDR3 sequences, 20% found once. Study outcomes and limitations: Highly expanded clone sizes could be underestimated by identical TCR molecules that share a barcode. The share of molecules held by clones above 20 RNA copies was over 98% in effector cells and under 1% in naive cells.

Sorted naive CD8 T cells, about 17,000 to 1,000,000, were sequenced from 10%, 30% or 50% RNA. Naive CD8 T cells were FACS-sorted by CD8+CD4-CCR7+CD45RA+ markers. Sequencing was done on a sample of naive CD8+ T cells from blood, with Jurkat cell RNA spiked in. Specified subset: FACS-sorted CD8+CD4-CCR7+CD45RA+ naive T cells. The receptor's source is a human donor in good health. Some libraries in this study had Jurkat cell RNA spiked in. The rearrangement uses TRBV2 and TRBJ2-3, with TRBD1 identical over 9 bases. The CDR3 here is CASSARRTGVDTQYF. CDR3 bases: TGTGCCAGCAGCGCCAGAAGGACAGGGGTAGATACGCAGTATTTT.